This T cell receptor (beta chain) was captured in a study of shared clonotypes between healthy human individuals. Study-level results: Sampling covered blood only; tissue repertoires likely differ.

Using immunoSEQ multiplex PCR, the repertoire was profiled, and TCRdb retains in-frame clones only, with some absent. This table has more than 2,000,000 clones, roughly 93% appearing once. J was trimmed by 6 bases and V by 3 bases; bases with no gene match: 4. Germline V gene lookup returns CDR1 SQVTM and CDR2 ANQGSEA. CDR3 size: 12 residues. This clone was detected a few times. Its antigen is not known. Healthy and HIV-negative, the adult donors had no recent acute infections or vaccinations. The clonotype was recovered from a man aged 18 to 29 in good health. Some clones in this sample may be carry-over from other donors' samples. The genes are TRBV29-1 and TRBJ2-5; TRBD1 agrees at 7 bases. What was sequenced was naive CD4+ T cells from PBMCs. Regarding subset: CD45RA+ positively selected. CDR3 coding DNA: TGCAGCGTTGATGAGGGGGCGAAGACCCAGTACTTC. As protein: CSVDEGAKTQYF.